A selection of T cell receptor beta chains follows, all from one sample in a study of blood T cells in healthy people across ages. TCRdb passed the 5' RACE reads through MiXCR, listing each CDR3 protein once. This sample has about 970,000 distinct CDR3 sequences, with 51% found just once. Sequenced input: blood. These receptors were taken from a woman aged 55-70 years in good health. Each CDR3 is given with its conserved first and last residue. D genes are given only for firm matches. Expanded clones get a size class; other rows say once, few or many, or leave the size out.

v_gene	j_gene	abundance	d_gene	CDR3aa	CDR3nt
TRBV10-3	TRBJ2-5	few	TRBD1	CAISKGQGQETQYF	TGTGCCATCAGTAAGGGACAGGGGCAAGAGACCCAGTACTTC
TRBV7-6	TRBJ2-2	.	.	CASSFNFGELFF	TGTGCCAGCAGCTTCAACTTCGGGGAGCTGTTTTTT
TRBV11-2	TRBJ2-1	few	.	CASSLDRGARLLMEQFF	TGTGCCAGCAGCTTAGATCGCGGGGCGCGGCTCCTGATGGAGCAGTTCTTC
TRBV30	TRBJ2-1	.	.	CAWSPRRGNEQFF	TGTGCCTGGAGTCCGCGTCGGGGGAATGAGCAGTTCTTC
TRBV7-2	TRBJ2-7	.	TRBD2	CASSLGAASGLSYEQYF	TGTGCCAGCAGCTTAGGAGCAGCTAGCGGTCTTTCCTACGAGCAGTACTTC
TRBV6-1	TRBJ2-7	once	.	CASSEGSYYEQYF	TGTGCCAGCAGTGAAGGCAGCTACTACGAGCAGTACTTC
TRBV7-9	TRBJ2-5	.	TRBD1	CASSYNTGEQYF	TGTGCCAGCAGCTATAATACAGGGGAGCAGTACTTC
TRBV29-1	TRBJ2-5	.	.	CSVEEGISQETQYF	TGCAGCGTTGAAGAAGGGATATCGCAAGAGACCCAGTACTTC
TRBV4-3	TRBJ2-7	.	TRBD2	CASSQVASGTYEQYF	TGCGCCAGCAGCCAAGTGGCTAGCGGGACCTACGAGCAGTACTTC
TRBV18	TRBJ2-1	.	.	CASSPRLGEQFF	TGTGCCAGCTCACCACGTCTGGGTGAGCAGTTCTTC
TRBV10-2	TRBJ2-5	.	TRBD2	CASSGLAGGGETQYF	TGCGCCAGCAGTGGGCTAGCGGGAGGGGGAGAGACCCAGTACTTC
TRBV7-2	TRBJ2-3	few	TRBD2	CASSCGGTDTQYF	TGTGCCAGCAGCTGCGGGGGTACAGATACGCAGTATTTT
TRBV7-3	TRBJ2-1	few	.	CASSLRALNNEQFF	TGTGCCAGCAGCTTAAGGGCCCTAAACAATGAGCAGTTCTTC
TRBV6-1	TRBJ1-2	.	.	CASSEVGDYGYTF	TGTGCCAGCAGTGAAGTGGGGGACTATGGCTACACCTTC
TRBV5-1	TRBJ2-2	.	TRBD2	CASSLTAGVNTGELFF	TGCGCCAGCAGCTTGACAGCGGGAGTAAACACCGGGGAGCTGTTTTTT
TRBV20-1	TRBJ2-2	.	TRBD2	CSARDSSAGLPGELFF	TGCAGTGCTAGAGATTCGTCAGCGGGACTTCCCGGGGAGCTGTTTTTT
TRBV4-3	TRBJ2-3	few	TRBD2	CASSQQLASSTDTQYF	TGCGCCAGCAGCCAACAACTAGCGAGTAGCACAGATACGCAGTATTTT
TRBV2	TRBJ1-5	.	.	CASASIHTGSNQPQHF	TGTGCCAGTGCCTCGATCCATACAGGGAGCAATCAGCCCCAGCATTTT
TRBV24-1	TRBJ1-1	.	.	CATSDARSTMNTEAFF	TGTGCCACCAGTGACGCCAGGTCTACAATGAACACTGAAGCTTTCTTT
TRBV29-1	TRBJ2-7	few	TRBD2	CSIPVAGGEQYF	TGCAGCATCCCCGTAGCGGGAGGAGAGCAGTACTTC